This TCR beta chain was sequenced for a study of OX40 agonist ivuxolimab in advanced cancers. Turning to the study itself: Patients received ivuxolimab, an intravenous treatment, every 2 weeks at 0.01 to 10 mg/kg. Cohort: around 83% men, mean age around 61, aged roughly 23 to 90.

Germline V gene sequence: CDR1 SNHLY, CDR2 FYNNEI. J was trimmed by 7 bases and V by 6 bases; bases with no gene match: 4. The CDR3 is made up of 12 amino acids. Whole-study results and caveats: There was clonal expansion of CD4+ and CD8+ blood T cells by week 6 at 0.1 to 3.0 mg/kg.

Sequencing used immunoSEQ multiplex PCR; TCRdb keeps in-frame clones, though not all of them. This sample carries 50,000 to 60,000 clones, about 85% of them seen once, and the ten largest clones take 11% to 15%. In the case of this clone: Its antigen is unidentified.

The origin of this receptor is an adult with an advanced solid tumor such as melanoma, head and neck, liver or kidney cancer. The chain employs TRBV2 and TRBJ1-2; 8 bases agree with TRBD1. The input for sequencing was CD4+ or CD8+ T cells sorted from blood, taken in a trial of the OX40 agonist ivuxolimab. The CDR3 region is CASRDRVGGYTF. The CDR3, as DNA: TGTGCCAGCAGGGACAGGGTGGGTGGCTACACCTTC.